Listed below are T cell receptor beta chains from one sample, sequenced in a study of a mutant IDH1 vaccine in newly diagnosed glioma. Sequencing used immunoSEQ multiplex PCR; TCRdb keeps in-frame clones, though not all of them. The sample holds 32,000 or so clones; approximately 80% are singletons and the top ten take approximately 25%. For these TCRs, the target antigens are not known. Specimen: PBMCs, collected from a glioma patient whose treatment included an IDH1 peptide vaccine. These receptors were obtained from a man aged 25 to 40 with glioma. Both conserved end residues are part of each CDR3. The order of the fields is CDR3 protein, CDR3 DNA, J gene, D gene, V gene, clone size. The D gene is left open where the match is weak. The size entry is marked missing in some rows and otherwise reads once, few, many or a size class.

CDR3 protein: CASSYRSELGGNTIYF
CDR3 DNA: TGTGCCAGCAGTTACCGAAGTGAACTAGGGGGAAACACCATATATTTT
J gene: TRBJ1-3
D gene: NA
V gene: TRBV6-6
clone size: NA

CDR3 protein: CASSSTSGYMIETQYF
CDR3 DNA: TGTGCCAGCAGCTCGACTAGCGGGTATATGATAGAGACCCAGTACTTC
J gene: TRBJ2-5
D gene: TRBD2
V gene: TRBV7-9
clone size: NA

CDR3 protein: CASSRREYGYTF
CDR3 DNA: TGTGCCAGCAGCCGAAGAGAATATGGCTACACCTTC
J gene: TRBJ1-2
D gene: NA
V gene: TRBV28
clone size: NA

CDR3 protein: CASSSGTGSSYNSPLHF
CDR3 DNA: TGCGCCAGCAGTTCCGGGACAGGCAGCTCCTATAATTCACCCCTCCACTTT
J gene: TRBJ1-6
D gene: TRBD1
V gene: TRBV5-1
clone size: NA

CDR3 protein: CASSPEGREKLFF
CDR3 DNA: TGTGCCAGCAGCCCTGAGGGGCGTGAAAAACTGTTTTTT
J gene: TRBJ1-4
D gene: NA
V gene: TRBV5-4
clone size: NA

CDR3 protein: CASSESRELYEQYF
CDR3 DNA: TGTGCCAGCAGTGAATCGAGAGAATTATACGAGCAGTACTTC
J gene: TRBJ2-7
D gene: NA
V gene: TRBV25-1
clone size: once

CDR3 protein: CASSLGAGNTGELFF
CDR3 DNA: TGTGCCAGCAGCTTGGGGGCAGGGAACACCGGGGAGCTGTTTTTT
J gene: TRBJ2-2
D gene: NA
V gene: TRBV5-4
clone size: NA

CDR3 protein: CASSTGYDEQYF
CDR3 DNA: TGTGCCAGTTCGACAGGTTATGACGAGCAGTACTTC
J gene: TRBJ2-7
D gene: NA
V gene: TRBV6-6
clone size: few

CDR3 protein: CASRAGTAYSNQPQHF
CDR3 DNA: TGTGCCAGCAGAGCCGGGACGGCGTATAGCAATCAGCCCCAGCATTTT
J gene: TRBJ1-5
D gene: NA
V gene: TRBV2
clone size: NA

CDR3 protein: CASSLGRSSYNSPLHF
CDR3 DNA: TGTGCCAGCAGTTTGGGACGGAGCTCCTATAATTCACCCCTCCACTTT
J gene: TRBJ1-6
D gene: NA
V gene: TRBV27
clone size: NA

CDR3 protein: CAWSLQGVLMDSGNTEAFF
CDR3 DNA: TGTGCCTGGAGTTTACAGGGGGTTTTGATGGATTCTGGGAACACTGAAGCTTTCTTT
J gene: TRBJ1-1
D gene: TRBD1
V gene: TRBV30
clone size: NA

CDR3 protein: CASRVRGLANTEAFF
CDR3 DNA: TGTGCCAGCAGAGTCAGGGGGCTAGCGAACACTGAAGCTTTCTTT
J gene: TRBJ1-1
D gene: TRBD1
V gene: TRBV27
clone size: NA

CDR3 protein: CAWRATGDTQYF
CDR3 DNA: TGTGCCTGGAGGGCGACTGGGGATACGCAGTATTTT
J gene: TRBJ2-3
D gene: NA
V gene: TRBV30
clone size: NA

CDR3 protein: CASSLEWGTEAFF
CDR3 DNA: TGCGCCAGCAGCTTGGAGTGGGGCACTGAAGCTTTCTTT
J gene: TRBJ1-1
D gene: NA
V gene: TRBV5-1
clone size: few

CDR3 protein: CASSFAVTDTQYF
CDR3 DNA: TGTGCCAGCAGTTTTGCAGTCACAGATACGCAGTATTTT
J gene: TRBJ2-3
D gene: NA
V gene: TRBV27
clone size: NA